This T cell receptor beta chain was found in a study of blood T cell repertoires in COVID-19. As for the study in general: COVID-19 samples collected from the United States, Italy and Spain covered acute and convalescent phases. PBMCs, B-cell-depleted T cells, or T cells were the source of the cDNA or gDNA that made up the material.

Original analysis: Estimates of nucleated cell counts were drawn from the amplification of reference gene primers. Profiling relied on immunoSEQ multiplex PCR, and the TCRdb table lists in-frame clones only, not all of them. The DNA gave D and trimming, while V, J and clone size come from that table. The profile shows under 75,000 clones, approximately 80% of them singletons. CDR1 SGHVS and CDR2 FNYEAQ come from the germline V gene. Trimming removed 5 bases at V and 10 bases at J, with 18 bases between. The CDR3 is 15 amino acids. The chain has TRBV7-6 and TRBJ1-6, with D perhaps TRBD1 (6 bases). The sequenced sample was peripheral blood. This TCR came from a woman of 80 years or more with active or convalescent COVID-19. The CDR3 sequence is CASSPGQTTDSPLHF. In DNA form, the CDR3 reads TGTGCCAGCAGCCCAGGACAGACAACGGACTCACCCCTCCACTTT.